One sample yielded the 2 T cell receptor beta chains listed below, sequenced in a study of graft-versus-host responses after intestinal transplantation. This table comes from immunoSEQ multiplex PCR, and its TCRdb copy is limited to in-frame clones, with some not included. The sample has under 25,000 clones; about nine tenths are singletons. Source: PBMCs, taken less than 240 days after intestinal transplant. The receptor set was obtained from a human patient who received an intestinal transplant, so some T cells may come from the graft donor.

This clone was detected once. The rearrangement joins TRBV9 to TRBJ2-7, with unresolved D. This CDR3 has 14 amino acids. The germline V gene has CDR1 SGDLS and CDR2 YYNGEE. V was cut by 3 bases and J by 5 bases, with 15 bases left in between. Here the CDR3 reads CASSEFREEDEQYF. DNA for the CDR3: TGTGCCAGCAGCGAGTTCAGAGAAGAGGACGAGCAGTACTTC.

The gene calls are TRBV10-1 and TRBJ2-1; TRBD1 or TRBD2 may be the D gene (5 bases each). This CDR3 comprises 14 residues. Germline V lookup: CDR1 WNHNN, CDR2 SYGVQD (reference sequence). Trimming left V 10 bases short and J 0 bases short, with 13 bases between. The CDR3 region is CAIWGISSYNEQFF. CDR3 nucleotides: TGCGCCATCTGGGGGATTAGCTCCTACAATGAGCAGTTCTTC.